This T cell receptor beta chain was retrieved from a study of Graves' ophthalmopathy and Graves' hyperthyroidism. In its sample, this clonotype was seen many times. The antigen remains undetermined. The sequenced template was RNA, covering the TCR beta CDR3 region. Investigators did first-round RT-PCR with HTBI primers, then second-round multiplex PCR. TCRdb fed the multiplex PCR reads into MiXCR, producing one record per CDR3 protein. The sample lists hundreds of thousands of distinct CDR3 sequences; approximately 15% were seen once. The V end was cut by 2 bases, the J end by 1 base, with 11 bases between. The CDR3 loop spans 15 amino acids. CDR1 and CDR2 from the germline V gene are WNHNN and SYGVQD (reference sequence). Whole-study findings and limits: Blood shared most expanded thyroid clonotypes above 0.001 frequency. Ophthalmopathy progression predictions by the model showed roughly 77% specificity and approximately 70% sensitivity. Separation of ophthalmopathy from stable hyperthyroidism was achieved by a 13-signature model, at roughly 90% sensitivity and approximately 84% specificity.

This chain links TRBV10-1 with TRBJ1-1; D might be TRBD1 (6 bases). Material for sequencing was peripheral blood. This clonotype was sampled from a woman younger than 35 with stable Graves' hyperthyroidism. CDR3 protein: CASSEGQPGNTEAFF. CDR3 DNA sequence: TGCGCCAGCAGTGAGGGACAGCCTGGGAACACTGAAGCTTTCTTT.